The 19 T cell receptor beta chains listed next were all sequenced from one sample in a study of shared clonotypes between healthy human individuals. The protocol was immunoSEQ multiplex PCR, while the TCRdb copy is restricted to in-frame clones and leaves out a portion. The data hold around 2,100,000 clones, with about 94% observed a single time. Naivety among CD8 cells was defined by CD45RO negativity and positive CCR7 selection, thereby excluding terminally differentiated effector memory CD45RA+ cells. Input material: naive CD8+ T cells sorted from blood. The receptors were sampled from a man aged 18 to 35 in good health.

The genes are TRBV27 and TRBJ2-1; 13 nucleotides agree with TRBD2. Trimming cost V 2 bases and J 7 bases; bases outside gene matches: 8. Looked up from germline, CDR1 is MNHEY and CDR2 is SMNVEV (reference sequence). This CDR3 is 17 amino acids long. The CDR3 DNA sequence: TGTGCCAGCAGTTTAATAACTAGCGGGGGGGCGGAGAATGAGCAGTTCTTC. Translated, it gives CASSLITSGGAENEQFF.

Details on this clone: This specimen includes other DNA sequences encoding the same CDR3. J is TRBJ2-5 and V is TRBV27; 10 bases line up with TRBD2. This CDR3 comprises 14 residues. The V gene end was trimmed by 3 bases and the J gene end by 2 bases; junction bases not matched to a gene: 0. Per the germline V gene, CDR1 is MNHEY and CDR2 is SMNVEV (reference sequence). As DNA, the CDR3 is TGTGCCAGCAGTTTGACTAGCGGGCAAGAGACCCAGTACTTC. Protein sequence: CASSLTSGQETQYF.

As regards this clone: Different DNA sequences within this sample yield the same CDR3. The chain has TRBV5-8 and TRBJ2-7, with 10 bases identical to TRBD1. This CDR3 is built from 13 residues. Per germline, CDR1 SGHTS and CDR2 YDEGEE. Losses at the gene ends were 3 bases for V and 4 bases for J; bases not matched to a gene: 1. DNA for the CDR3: TGTGCCAGCAGCTCGGACAGGGGGTACGAGCAGTACTTC. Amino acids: CASSSDRGYEQYF.

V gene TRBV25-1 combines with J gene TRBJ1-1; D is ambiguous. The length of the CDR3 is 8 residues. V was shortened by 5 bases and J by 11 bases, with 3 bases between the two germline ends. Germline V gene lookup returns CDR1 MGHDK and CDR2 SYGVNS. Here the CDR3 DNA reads TGTGCCAGCAGTTTCGCTTTCTTT. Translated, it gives CASSFAFF.

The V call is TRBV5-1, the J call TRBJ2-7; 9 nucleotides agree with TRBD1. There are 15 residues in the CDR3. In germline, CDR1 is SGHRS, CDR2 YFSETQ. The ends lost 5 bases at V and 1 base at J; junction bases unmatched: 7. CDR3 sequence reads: CASSYTGTGSYEQYF. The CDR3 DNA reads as TGCGCCAGCAGTTATACCGGGACAGGGTCCTACGAGCAGTACTTC.

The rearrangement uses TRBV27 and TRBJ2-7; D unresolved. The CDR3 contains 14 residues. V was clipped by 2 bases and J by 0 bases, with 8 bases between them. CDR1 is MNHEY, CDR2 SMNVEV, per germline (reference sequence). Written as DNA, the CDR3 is TGTGCCAGCAGTTTAGGCTTTCGCTCCTACGAGCAGTACTTC. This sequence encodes CASSLGFRSYEQYF.

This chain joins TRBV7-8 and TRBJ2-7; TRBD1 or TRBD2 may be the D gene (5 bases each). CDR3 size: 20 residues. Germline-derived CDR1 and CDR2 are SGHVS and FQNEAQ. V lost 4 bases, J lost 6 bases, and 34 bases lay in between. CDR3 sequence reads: CASSYPVGLPDRGGWREQYF. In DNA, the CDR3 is TGTGCCAGCAGCTATCCGGTGGGCCTACCCGACCGGGGCGGTTGGCGCGAGCAGTACTTC.

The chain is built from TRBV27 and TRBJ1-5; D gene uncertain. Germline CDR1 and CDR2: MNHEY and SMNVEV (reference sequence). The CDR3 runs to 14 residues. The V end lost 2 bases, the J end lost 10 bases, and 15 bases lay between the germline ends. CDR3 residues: CASSLSRPSDPQHF. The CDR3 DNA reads TGTGCCAGCAGTTTAAGCAGACCGTCCGACCCCCAGCATTTT.

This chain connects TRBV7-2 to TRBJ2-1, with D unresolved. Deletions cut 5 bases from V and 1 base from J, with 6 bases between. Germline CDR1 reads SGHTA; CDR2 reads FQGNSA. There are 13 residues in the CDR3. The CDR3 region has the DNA TGTGCCAGCAGCCAGTATTCCTACAATGAGCAGTTCTTC. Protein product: CASSQYSYNEQFF. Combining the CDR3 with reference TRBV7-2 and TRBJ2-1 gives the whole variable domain GAGVSQSPSNKVTEKGKDVELRCDPISGHTALYWYRQSLGQGLEFLIYFQGNSAPDKSGLPSDRFSAERTGGSVSTLTIQRTQQEDSAVYLCASSQYSYNEQFFGPGTRLTVL.

The CDR3 loop reads CASSLDDREDYEQYF. CDR3 bases: TGTGCCAGCAGCTTAGATGACAGGGAGGATTACGAGCAGTACTTC. V is TRBV7-9 and J is TRBJ2-7, with D perhaps matching TRBD1 (7 bases). V was clipped by 1 base and J by 4 bases, with 14 bases between them. This CDR3 comprises 15 residues. CDR1 and CDR2 from the germline V gene are SEHNR and FQNEAQ (reference sequence).

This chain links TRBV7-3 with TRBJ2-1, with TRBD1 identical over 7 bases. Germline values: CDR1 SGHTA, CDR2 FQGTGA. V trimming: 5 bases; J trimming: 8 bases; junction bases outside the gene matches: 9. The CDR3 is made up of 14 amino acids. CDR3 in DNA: TGTGCCAGCAGCCCAATGACAGGGCTTGATGAGCAGTTCTTC. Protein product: CASSPMTGLDEQFF. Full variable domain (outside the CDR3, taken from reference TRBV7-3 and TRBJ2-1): GAGVSQTPSNKVTEKGKYVELRCDPISGHTALYWYRQSLGQGPEFLIYFQGTGAADDSGLPNDRFFAVRPEGSVSTLKIQRTERGDSAVYLCASSPMTGLDEQFFGPGTRLTVL.

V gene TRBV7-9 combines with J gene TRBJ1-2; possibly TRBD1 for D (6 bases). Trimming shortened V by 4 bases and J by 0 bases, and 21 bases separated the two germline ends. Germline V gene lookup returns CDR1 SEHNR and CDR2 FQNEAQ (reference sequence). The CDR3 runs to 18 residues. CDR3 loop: CASSSNLPAGTPNYGYTF. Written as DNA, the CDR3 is TGTGCCAGCAGCTCAAACCTACCCGCCGGGACACCTAACTATGGCTACACCTTC.

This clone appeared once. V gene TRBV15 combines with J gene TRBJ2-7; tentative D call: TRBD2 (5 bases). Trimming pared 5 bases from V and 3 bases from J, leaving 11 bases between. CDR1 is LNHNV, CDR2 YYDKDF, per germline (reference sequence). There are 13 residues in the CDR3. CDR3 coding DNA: TGTGCCACCAGCTATAGGGAGTTCTACGAGCAGTACTTC. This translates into CATSYREFYEQYF.

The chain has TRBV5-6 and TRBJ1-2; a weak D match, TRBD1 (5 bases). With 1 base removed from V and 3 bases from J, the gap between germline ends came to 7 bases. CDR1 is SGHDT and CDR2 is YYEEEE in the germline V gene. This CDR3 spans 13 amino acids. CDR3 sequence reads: CASSLRGDYGYTF. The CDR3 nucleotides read TGTGCCAGCAGCTTGAGGGGTGACTATGGCTACACCTTC.

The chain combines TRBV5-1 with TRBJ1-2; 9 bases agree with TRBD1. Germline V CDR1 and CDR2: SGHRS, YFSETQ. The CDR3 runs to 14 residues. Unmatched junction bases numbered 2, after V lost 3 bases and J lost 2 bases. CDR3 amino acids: CASSSGTGNYGYTF. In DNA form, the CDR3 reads TGCGCCAGCAGCTCGGGGACAGGGAACTATGGCTACACCTTC.

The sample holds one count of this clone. CDR3 sequence: CASSFDLGSGLNRDTQYF. CDR3 DNA sequence: TGTGCCAGCAGCTTCGACCTCGGAAGCGGGCTTAATCGAGATACGCAGTATTTT. The chain carries TRBV9 and TRBJ2-3; weak D call: TRBD2 (6 bases). CDR1 and CDR2 from the germline V gene are SGDLS and YYNGEE. The length of the CDR3 is 18 residues. V dropped 4 bases and J dropped 5 bases, with 26 bases sitting between them.

In DNA form, the CDR3 reads TGTGCCAGCAGGGAGGGCGGCGTCCTTGGGAACACCATATATTTT. As protein: CASREGGVLGNTIYF. The rearrangement joins TRBV7-2 to TRBJ1-3; D remains unclear. Germline V gene data show CDR1 as SGHTA and CDR2 as FQGNSA. There are 15 residues in the CDR3. V was trimmed by 6 bases and J by 7 bases, leaving 19 bases between them.

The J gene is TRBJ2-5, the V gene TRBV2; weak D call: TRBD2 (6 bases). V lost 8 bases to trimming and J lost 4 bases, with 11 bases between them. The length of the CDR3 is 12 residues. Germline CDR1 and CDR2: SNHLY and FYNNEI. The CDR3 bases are TGTGCCAGCCGGGACTGGGGAGAGACCCAGTACTTC. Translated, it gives CASRDWGETQYF.

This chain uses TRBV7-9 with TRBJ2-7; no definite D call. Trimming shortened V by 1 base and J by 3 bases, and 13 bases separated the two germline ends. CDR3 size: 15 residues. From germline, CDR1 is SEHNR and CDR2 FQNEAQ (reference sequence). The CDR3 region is CASSLVGVLDYEQYF. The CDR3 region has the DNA TGTGCCAGCAGCTTAGTTGGTGTCCTCGACTACGAGCAGTACTTC. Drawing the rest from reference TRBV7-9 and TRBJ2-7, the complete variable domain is DTGVSQNPRHKITKRGQNVTFRCDPISEHNRLYWYRQTLGQGPEFLTYFQNEAQLEKSRLLSDRFSAERPKGSFSTLEIQRTEQGDSAMYLCASSLVGVLDYEQYFGPGTRLTVT.